The 28 T cell receptor beta chains below were found in one sample sequenced in a study of blood T cell repertoires in COVID-19. Measured with immunoSEQ multiplex PCR; TCRdb has only the in-frame clones, and not every one. The sample has 200,000 to 250,000 clones, approximately 80% seen once. Input material: peripheral blood. These receptors all stem from a woman aged 40 to 49 who had recovered from COVID-19.

The rearrangement uses TRBV6-5 and TRBJ2-7; 8 bases fit TRBD1. Germline trimming cut 4 bases from V and 3 bases from J; bases unmatched to any gene: 8. The CDR3 length is 15 residues. Germline V gene sequence: CDR1 MNHEY, CDR2 SVGAGI. The CDR3 region has the DNA TGTGCCAGCAGTTTAAACAGGGGGTTCTTCTACGAGCAGTACTTC. This sequence encodes CASSLNRGFFYEQYF.

The CDR3 is CASSPAGETQYF. CDR3 in DNA: TGTGCCAGTAGCCCAGCGGGAGAGACCCAGTACTTC. The chain links TRBV19 to TRBJ2-5, with D tentatively TRBD2 (6 bases). This CDR3 has 12 residues. The V and J ends lost 6 bases and 4 bases respectively, with 9 bases between them. Germline CDR1 reads LNHDA; CDR2 reads SQIVND (reference sequence).

The chain carries TRBV4-3 and TRBJ2-1; TRBD2 is a possible D gene (6 bases). V was shortened by 1 base and J by 3 bases, with 22 bases between the two germline ends. CDR3 length: 19 amino acids. CDR1 and CDR2 from the germline V gene are LGHNA and YSLEER. The CDR3 region is CASSQVFFGTGGLYNEQFF. The CDR3 DNA reads TGCGCCAGCAGCCAAGTGTTCTTTGGTACCGGGGGACTCTACAATGAGCAGTTCTTC.

The V and J genes are TRBV18 and TRBJ2-7, with 10 bases identical to TRBD1. V lost 1 base to trimming and J lost 4 bases; unmatched junction nucleotides: 10. The germline V gene has CDR1 KGHSH and CDR2 LQKENI. The CDR3 totals 17 residues. CDR3: CASSPRMSGTGAYEQYF. Written as DNA, the CDR3 is TGTGCCAGCTCACCACGAATGTCCGGGACAGGGGCGTACGAGCAGTACTTC.

The J gene is TRBJ1-1, the V gene TRBV15; D remains ambiguous. Germline loops: CDR1 LNHNV, CDR2 YYDKDF (reference sequence). The CDR3 is made up of 13 amino acids. V lost 0 bases, J lost 7 bases, and 9 bases lay in between. For the CDR3, the DNA is TGTGCCACCAGCAGAGAAATGGAGTTTGAAGCTTTCTTT. It specifies CATSREMEFEAFF.

This rearrangement joins TRBV7-9 to TRBJ1-4; 11 bases line up with TRBD1. This CDR3 spans 18 amino acids. V lost 0 bases to trimming and J lost 4 bases; unmatched junction nucleotides: 7. Germline values: CDR1 SEHNR, CDR2 FQNEAQ (reference sequence). The CDR3 DNA sequence: TGTGCCAGCAGCTTAGCTAGGACAGGGGGCGCGGATAATGAAAAACTGTTTTTT. Protein sequence: CASSLARTGGADNEKLFF.

V is TRBV5-6 and J is TRBJ1-1; D gene unclear. Germline CDR1 SGHDT, CDR2 YYEEEE. This CDR3 comprises 15 residues. The ends were cut back, 1 base at V and 0 bases at J, with 10 bases in the middle. CDR3: CASSLRPGLNTEAFF. The CDR3 region has the DNA TGTGCCAGCAGCTTGCGGCCAGGTCTGAACACTGAAGCTTTCTTT.

The chain recombines TRBV7-2 with TRBJ2-1; the match to TRBD2 covers 9 bases. J gave up 9 bases and V 2 bases, and 11 bases lay outside the gene matches. Germline V gene data show CDR1 as SGHTA and CDR2 as FQGNSA. This CDR3 has 16 residues. In DNA form, the CDR3 reads TGTGCCAGCAGCTTACAACGCGGCGGGGGGGGCGTTGAGCAGTTCTTC. This gives the protein CASSLQRGGGGVEQFF.

This sequence joins TRBV7-9 and TRBJ1-2; 8 bases agree with TRBD1. CDR1 is SEHNR and CDR2 is FQNEAQ in the germline V gene (reference sequence). The CDR3 contains 14 residues. V shed 4 bases and J 6 bases; nucleotides not matched to a gene: 7. The CDR3 region is CASSYQTGADGYTF. CDR3 coding DNA: TGTGCCAGCAGCTACCAGACAGGGGCGGATGGCTACACCTTC.

This clone was counted a few times. The chain links TRBV6-6 to TRBJ1-1, with D maybe TRBD1 (5 bases). This CDR3 is built from 14 residues. V dropped 4 bases and J dropped 1 base, with 10 bases sitting between them. Germline-derived CDR1 and CDR2 are MNHNY and SVGAGI (reference sequence). For the CDR3, the DNA is TGTGCCAGCAGTTTAGACAGCTCGAACACTGAAGCTTTCTTT. Its protein product is CASSLDSSNTEAFF.

This chain's CDR3 is CASCPGTGFYTEAFF. CDR3 nucleotides: TGTGCCAGCTGTCCCGGGACAGGGTTTTACACTGAAGCTTTCTTT. The genes are TRBV6-5 and TRBJ1-1; 9 nucleotides match TRBD1. The CDR3 loop spans 15 amino acids. Germline CDR1 is MNHEY and CDR2 is SVGAGI. V lost 8 bases, J lost 3 bases, and 10 bases stayed unmatched.

This chain joins TRBV28 and TRBJ1-1, with 9 bases aligning to TRBD1. Germline CDR1 MDHEN, CDR2 SYDVKM. V was clipped by 3 bases and J by 4 bases; unmatched bases: 6. There are 15 residues in the CDR3. In DNA form, the CDR3 reads TGTGCCAGCAGTTTCGGGACAGGGAGGTCCACTGAAGCTTTCTTT. It encodes CASSFGTGRSTEAFF.

The gene calls are TRBV6-2 or TRBV6-3 and TRBJ2-4; D is ambiguous. Between the trimmed V and J ends, which lost 6 bases and 0 bases, there was a span of 9 bases. Germline CDR1 MNHEY, CDR2 SVGEGT. The CDR3 is made up of 14 amino acids. CDR3 amino acids: CASSSTLAKNIQYF. CDR3 in DNA: TGTGCCAGCAGCTCGACACTAGCCAAAAACATTCAGTACTTC.

V gene TRBV2 combines with J gene TRBJ1-2, with 7 bases fitting TRBD1. V gave up 7 bases and J gave up 6 bases; unmatched junction bases: 5. Germline CDR1 reads SNHLY; CDR2 reads FYNNEI. The CDR3 runs to 12 residues. DNA for the CDR3: TGTGCCAGCACGTTAACAGGGGATGGCTACACCTTC. It specifies CASTLTGDGYTF.

The rearrangement joins TRBV3-1 (or the pseudogene TRBV3-2) to TRBJ2-3; 11 positions match TRBD2. Germline-derived CDR1 and CDR2 are LGHDT and YNNKEL (reference sequence). The V segment lost 1 base and the J segment 6 bases; nucleotides outside the gene matches: 6. The CDR3 covers 16 residues. For the CDR3, the DNA is TGTGCCAGCAGCCAAGTGGTAGCGGGGGGGGCGGATACGCAGTATTTT. It yields the protein CASSQVVAGGADTQYF.

The rearrangement links TRBV11-2 to TRBJ2-7; 7 bases match TRBD1. J gave up 3 bases and V 0 bases, and 2 bases lay outside the gene matches. This CDR3 spans 14 amino acids. CDR1 and CDR2 (germline): SGHAT, FQNNGV. CDR3 coding DNA: TGTGCCAGCAGCTTAGATGGGACAGTCTACGAGCAGTACTTC. The encoded protein is CASSLDGTVYEQYF.

The J gene is TRBJ2-7, the V gene TRBV14, with TRBD2 as a possible D gene (5 bases). V lost 1 base to trimming and J lost 3 bases, with 7 bases between them. The CDR3 extends over 13 amino acids. Germline lookup yields CDR1 SGHDN and CDR2 FVKESK. The CDR3 here is CASSQVRGYEQYF. The CDR3 DNA follows: TGTGCCAGCAGCCAAGTTCGGGGCTACGAGCAGTACTTC.

The chain links TRBV11-2 to TRBJ2-3; 10 nucleotides agree with TRBD2. CDR3 length: 15 amino acids. Germline CDR1 and CDR2: SGHAT and FQNNGV. V trimming: 1 base; J trimming: 5 bases; junction bases outside the gene matches: 3. Written as DNA, the CDR3 is TGTGCCAGCAGCTTAGGACTAGCGGGTGTAGATACGCAGTATTTT. This encodes CASSLGLAGVDTQYF.

The chain carries TRBV14 and TRBJ1-2; the D gene is possibly TRBD1 (6 bases). The CDR3 runs to 16 residues. Germline lookup yields CDR1 SGHDN and CDR2 FVKESK. V lost 0 bases to trimming and J lost 4 bases, with 15 bases between them. The CDR3 sequence: CASSQDLSGQSYGYTF. In DNA form, the CDR3 reads TGTGCCAGCAGCCAAGATCTGAGTGGACAGTCCTATGGCTACACCTTC.

This chain links TRBV30 with TRBJ1-6; D is undetermined. The CDR3 sequence is 17 residues long. V was cut by 1 base and J by 0 bases, with 13 bases left in between. The germline V gene encodes CDR1 GTSNPN and CDR2 SVGIG (reference sequence). CDR3 coding DNA: TGTGCCTGGAGTGGTCAGGTGACGAGCTCCTATAATTCACCCCTCCACTTT. This gives the protein CAWSGQVTSSYNSPLHF.

The V call is TRBV9, the J call TRBJ2-5; D ambiguous. Germline V gene lookup returns CDR1 SGDLS and CDR2 YYNGEE. The CDR3 is 14 amino acids. Trimming left V 1 base short and J 3 bases short, with 10 bases between. The CDR3 protein is CASSVKGAKETQYF. The CDR3 bases are TGTGCCAGCAGCGTAAAAGGAGCCAAAGAGACCCAGTACTTC.

The V call is TRBV6-1, the J call TRBJ2-1, with 9 bases lining up with TRBD1. Losses at the gene ends were 2 bases for V and 15 bases for J; bases not matched to a gene: 5. CDR3 size: 12 residues. CDR1 is MNHNS, CDR2 SASEGT, per germline. In nucleotides, the CDR3 is TGTGCCAGCAGTGAACGAAGGGACAGGGTGTTCTTC. As protein: CASSERRDRVFF.

CDR3 coding DNA: TGTGCCATCAGACCTGGACTAGCGGGGGGAGGGAGCACAGATACGCAGTATTTT. It codes for CAIRPGLAGGGSTDTQYF. This chain uses TRBV10-3 with TRBJ2-3, with TRBD2 identical over 14 bases. V trimming: 6 bases; J trimming: 0 bases; junction bases outside the gene matches: 8. Germline CDR1 is ENHRY and CDR2 is SYGVKD. The CDR3 is 18 residues long.

The V gene is TRBV28, the J gene TRBJ2-3; 8 bases are a match to TRBD1. The CDR3 has 13 amino acids. CDR1 and CDR2 (germline): MDHEN, SYDVKM. Trimming removed 7 bases from V and 3 bases from J; junction bases left unmatched: 3. The CDR3 loop reads CASNRQGTDTQYF. The CDR3 nucleotides read TGTGCCAGCAATCGACAGGGGACAGATACGCAGTATTTT.

This clone was counted a single time. This sequence joins TRBV5-6 and TRBJ1-2; 8 nucleotides align to TRBD1. CDR1 is SGHDT and CDR2 is YYEEEE in the germline V gene. The CDR3 has 18 residues. The junction had 13 bases not matched to a gene; V was cut back by 0 bases and J by 3 bases. CDR3 nucleotides: TGTGCCAGCAGCTTGGCCGGGACAGGAGTGGGAAAGGACTATGGCTACACCTTC. Amino acids: CASSLAGTGVGKDYGYTF.

The chain uses TRBV5-5 and TRBJ2-7, with TRBD2 as a possible D gene (5 bases). From germline, CDR1 is SGHKS and CDR2 YYEKEE (reference sequence). The length of the CDR3 is 13 residues. V was cut by 1 base and J by 5 bases, with 10 bases left in between. The CDR3 bases are TGTGCCAGCAGCTTGAGGCGGGCGAACGAGCAGTACTTC. This codes for CASSLRRANEQYF.

This chain connects TRBV7-9 to TRBJ1-3; weak D call: TRBD1 (5 bases). The ends were cut back, 5 bases at V and 2 bases at J, with 10 bases in the middle. The CDR3 is made up of 14 amino acids. Germline CDR1 and CDR2: SEHNR and FQNEAQ (reference sequence). The CDR3, as DNA: TGTGCCAGCAGCCCTCAGGGTACTGGAAACACCATATATTTT. The encoded protein is CASSPQGTGNTIYF.

The V call is TRBV28, the J call TRBJ1-5; D uncertain. Per the germline V gene, CDR1 is MDHEN and CDR2 is SYDVKM. The CDR3 sequence is 14 residues long. Trimming left V 3 bases short and J 3 bases short, with 9 bases between. CDR3 sequence reads: CASSFDNTNQPQHF. CDR3 coding DNA: TGTGCCAGCAGTTTTGACAACACCAATCAGCCCCAGCATTTT.